A selection of T cell receptor beta chains follows, all from one sample in a study of T cell repertoires in cytomegalovirus infection. In TCRdb, the reads were re-called with MiXCR into one record per CDR3 protein. The data hold about 240,000 distinct CDR3 sequences, with roughly 6.5% observed a single time. Sequences were obtained from PBMCs. These receptors were taken from a human donor in good health (CMV status not recorded). Some clones in this sample may be carry-over from other donors' samples. The conserved cysteine and the conserved F or W are not part of the CDR3 here. The order of the fields is V gene, CDR3 protein.

V gene: TRBV27
CDR3 protein: ASSVGLAPGLEQY

V gene: TRBV30
CDR3 protein: AGWTYGYT

V gene: TRBV30
CDR3 protein: AWSRGGSQETQY

V gene: TRBV19
CDR3 protein: ASSIADGRGADTQY

V gene: TRBV12-3/TRBV12-4
CDR3 protein: ATGRFNEKLF

V gene: TRBV29-1
CDR3 protein: SGRTDTDTQY

V gene: TRBV7-9
CDR3 protein: ASGSYYGYT

V gene: TRBV11-2
CDR3 protein: ASSLAETRKKETQY

V gene: TRBV6-5
CDR3 protein: ASSYASESYNEQF

V gene: TRBV2
CDR3 protein: ASTRDRGPEKLF

V gene: TRBV20-1
CDR3 protein: SAHGTDLEAF

V gene: TRBV28
CDR3 protein: ASIDDPPGTPERH

V gene: TRBV6-2/TRBV6-3
CDR3 protein: ASSRDPRSQEKLF

V gene: TRBV7-2
CDR3 protein: ASSLSGGVDEQY

V gene: TRBV11-3
CDR3 protein: ASSLDQFTEAF

V gene: TRBV10-3
CDR3 protein: AIRGTGGKNEQF

V gene: TRBV29-1
CDR3 protein: SVEDTRPGANYGYT

V gene: TRBV7-2
CDR3 protein: ASSLSVGFNNEQF

V gene: TRBV6-2/TRBV6-3
CDR3 protein: ASIKNNEQF

V gene: TRBV5-1
CDR3 protein: ASSSSPDTEAF

V gene: TRBV7-2
CDR3 protein: ASSLVINYGYT

V gene: TRBV7-9
CDR3 protein: ASSLAILTKELF

V gene: TRBV20-1
CDR3 protein: SARDLRGRNEQF

V gene: TRBV28
CDR3 protein: ASSLSGRNTDTQY

V gene: TRBV19
CDR3 protein: VSSIVRDRRASNQPQH

V gene: TRBV12-3/TRBV12-4
CDR3 protein: ASRGAPPNSPLH

V gene: TRBV28
CDR3 protein: ASSLRQDNQPQH

V gene: TRBV23-1
CDR3 protein: ASSQSRDGNTGELF

V gene: TRBV28
CDR3 protein: ALGRDGANVLT

V gene: TRBV19
CDR3 protein: ASSMGRKNIQY

V gene: TRBV9
CDR3 protein: ASSRQGASGYGYT

V gene: TRBV20-1
CDR3 protein: SASGTGALYEQY

V gene: TRBV30
CDR3 protein: AWSVSRAQEAF

V gene: TRBV2
CDR3 protein: ASPSSSGGRDEQY

V gene: TRBV20-1
CDR3 protein: SARVVGLVQY

V gene: TRBV28
CDR3 protein: ASTRSSEAF

V gene: TRBV7-2
CDR3 protein: ASRPRGVYGYT

V gene: TRBV28
CDR3 protein: ASDTSYNPPLH

V gene: TRBV12-3/TRBV12-4
CDR3 protein: ASTRDRGQDTEAF

V gene: TRBV20-1
CDR3 protein: SARLAGETQY

V gene: TRBV6-5
CDR3 protein: ASSYLGQGNSDTQY

V gene: TRBV7-9
CDR3 protein: ASSYETGELF

V gene: TRBV20-1
CDR3 protein: SAGYRGLNYGYT

V gene: TRBV7-3
CDR3 protein: ASSQASAGQETQY

V gene: TRBV7-2
CDR3 protein: ASSLGPSGSYEQY

V gene: TRBV29-1
CDR3 protein: SVGSYRGLGAEAF

V gene: TRBV7-9
CDR3 protein: ASSLDPRGPNTGELF

V gene: TRBV29-1
CDR3 protein: SVDSGNTGELF

V gene: TRBV7-2
CDR3 protein: ASSLPAVGTGRGYT

V gene: TRBV6-4
CDR3 protein: ASSDSGDSPLH

V gene: TRBV19
CDR3 protein: ASSRKGGTNTEAF

V gene: TRBV6-5
CDR3 protein: ASSYSTWGWVAEEQY

V gene: TRBV10-3
CDR3 protein: AISEAGPGDTQY

V gene: TRBV6-2/TRBV6-3
CDR3 protein: ASSPITDTQY

V gene: TRBV5-1
CDR3 protein: ASSPGGQVFEETQY